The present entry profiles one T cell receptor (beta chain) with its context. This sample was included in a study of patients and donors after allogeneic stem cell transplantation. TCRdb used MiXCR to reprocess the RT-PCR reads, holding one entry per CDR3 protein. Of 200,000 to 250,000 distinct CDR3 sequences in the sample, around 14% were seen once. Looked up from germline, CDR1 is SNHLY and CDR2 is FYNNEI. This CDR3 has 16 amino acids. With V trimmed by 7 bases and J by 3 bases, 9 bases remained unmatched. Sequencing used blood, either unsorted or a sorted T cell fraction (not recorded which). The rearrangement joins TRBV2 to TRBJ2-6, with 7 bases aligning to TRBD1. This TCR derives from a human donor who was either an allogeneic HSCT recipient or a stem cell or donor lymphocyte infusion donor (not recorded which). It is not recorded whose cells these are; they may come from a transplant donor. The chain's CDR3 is CASKPPTGYGANVLTF. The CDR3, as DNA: TGTGCCAGCAAGCCTCCGACAGGGTATGGGGCCAACGTCCTGACTTTC.